This TCR beta chain was obtained from a study of T cell changes during pregnancy in multiple sclerosis. Assay: immunoSEQ multiplex PCR; the TCRdb copy retains only in-frame clones and omits some. The sample records more than 85,000 clones, almost 95% being singletons. V lost 5 bases, J lost 4 bases, and 7 bases lay in between. Germline V lookup: CDR1 DFQATT, CDR2 SNEGSKA (reference sequence). The CDR3 contains 11 residues. The chain recombines TRBV20-1 with TRBJ2-3; the D is unclear. The source is a female donor with multiple sclerosis, enrolled in a pregnancy study. Specimen: peripheral blood, collected before pregnancy. The DNA of the CDR3 is TGCAGTGCTTTGCGGTCAGATACGCAGTATTTT. This sequence encodes CSALRSDTQYF.